The entry that follows covers one TCR beta chain sequence. Its specificity is not known. Only in-frame clones appear in the TCRdb table, and some are missing; sequencing was by immunoSEQ multiplex PCR. The sample yields about 38,000 clones, 70% to 85% seen once. Antigen-specific CD4+ T cell clonotypes were called by their expansion after viral peptide-pool culture in ViraFEST. CD4+ T cell isolation took place after less than 13 days of culture. Participants each got two BNT162b2 or mRNA-1273 vaccine doses. It was with roughly 10 IU/ml IL-2 and around 10 ug/ml peptides that 1.8 million or so PBMC per well were cultured. Cultures received IL-2 medium that replaced half the medium on days 3 and 7. This specimen comes from a study of vaccination effects on CD4 cells after COVID-19. Study-wide results and caveats: Researchers report that only 1 of 255 vaccine-induced clones in healthy vaccinees cross-reacted with common cold coronaviruses. Late after vaccination, infection- and vaccine-induced clones showed marked clonal contraction.

Germline V gene lookup returns CDR1 SGDLS and CDR2 YYNGEE. The CDR3 contains 14 residues. Trimming removed 3 bases from V and 2 bases from J, with 11 bases in between. The V gene is TRBV9, the J gene TRBJ1-2, with a tentative D call TRBD1 (6 bases). The receptor comes from a human donor who received a COVID-19 vaccine. Some clones in this sample may be carry-over from other donors' samples. The sequences come from CD4+ T cells from PBMCs cultured with HCoV-NL63 spike peptides, collected after COVID-19 vaccination. The CDR3 DNA reads as TGTGCCAGCAGCGCCCTCGACAGGAACTATGGCTACACCTTC. Its translation is CASSALDRNYGYTF.